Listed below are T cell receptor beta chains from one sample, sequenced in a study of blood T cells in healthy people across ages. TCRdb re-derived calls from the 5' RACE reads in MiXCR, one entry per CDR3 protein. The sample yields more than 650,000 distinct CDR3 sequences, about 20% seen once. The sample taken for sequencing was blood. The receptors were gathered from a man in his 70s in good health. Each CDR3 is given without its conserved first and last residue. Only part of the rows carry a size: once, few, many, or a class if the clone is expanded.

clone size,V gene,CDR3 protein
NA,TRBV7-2,ASSLGGDNTEAF
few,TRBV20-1,SATGTSSTDTQY
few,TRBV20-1,SAPERQGRHQPQH
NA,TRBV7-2,ASSLVARTGELF
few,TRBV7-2,ASSAAGLDQETQY
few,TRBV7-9,ASSPRDKSYEQY
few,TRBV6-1,ASNPTSGWGNKQF
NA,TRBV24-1,ATSDWDSSGSYEQF
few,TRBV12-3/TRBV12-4,ASSSQGLGEQY
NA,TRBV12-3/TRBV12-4,ATGDGDRHTEAF
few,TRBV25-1,ASSEAELSSYNSPLH
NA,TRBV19,ASSSGTGFEGYT
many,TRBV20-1,SATPHNEQF
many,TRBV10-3,AISESEGSQY
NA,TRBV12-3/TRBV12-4,ASSLLGGYSNQPQH
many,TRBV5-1,ASHLGGRESYGYT
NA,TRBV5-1,ASSEGRETQH
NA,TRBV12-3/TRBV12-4,ASSFHGASTNEKLF
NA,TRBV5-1,ASSLSSNTEAF
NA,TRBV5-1,ASSPKAGYEQY
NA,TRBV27,ASSFAEKLF
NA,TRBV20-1,SASGQMGTQY
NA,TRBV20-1,SALPGQSSTDTQY
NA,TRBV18,ASSQSGENYGYT
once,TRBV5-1,ASSLAGSSGANVLT
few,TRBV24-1,ATRGQVNTEAF
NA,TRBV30,AWSVLLAGVVETQY